The rows below give T cell receptor beta chains drawn from one sample of a study of technical replicates of blood from a few donors. Sequenced by immunoSEQ multiplex PCR; TCRdb stores in-frame clones only, minus some. Here the sample spans more than 90,000 clones, around 95% being singletons. Material for sequencing was T cells isolated from PBMCs. Every receptor here comes from a human donor in good health. Both conserved end residues are trimmed from each CDR3. Fields, in order: CDR3 length, V gene, CDR3 protein.

>11|TRBV4-1
ASSQGRSQPQH
>16|TRBV14
ASSQPRFQVSGANVLT
>12|TRBV7-8
ASSLGVSGPEAF
>15|TRBV19
ASSLRLAGGPYNEQF
>11|TRBV11-2
ASSLDRSYEQY
>12|TRBV7-2
ASSPRDSNQPQH
>10|TRBV10-3
AISSPDRGYT
>12|TRBV5-5
ASSGVGSYNEQF
>12|TRBV6-6
ASSGTGGRETQY
>14|TRBV19
ASSQTDRGSNQPQH
>12|TRBV19
ASSIATGLTEAF
>17|TRBV28
ASSSSPGLAGAYTDTQY
>16|TRBV7-8
ASSVIPGTGGANYGYT
>11|TRBV19
ASRGRSLSPLH
>13|TRBV18
ASSPPGGASNEQY
>13|TRBV11-2
ASSFGQGASYEQY
>13|TRBV2
ASSLGGGPSYGYT
>12|TRBV5-6
ASSRPGTGYEQY
>11|TRBV30
AWRDSPLNGYT
>12|TRBV9
ASSVMGGNTEAF
>14|TRBV5-4
ASSLTTGTSTDTQY
>14|TRBV6-5
ASSYPRTSGPGEQY
>14|TRBV6-1
ASSEALRGSSYEQY
>12|TRBV6-6
ASREREGSGELF
>11|TRBV5-4
ASSPLKYNEQF
>13|TRBV10-2
ASSSRGVGADTQY
>13|TRBV9
ASSVGPASSYEQY
>13|TRBV5-1
ASSRPDPGGYEQY
>12|TRBV28
ASSSRDRNTEAF
>12|TRBV10-3
AISADRAAGELF
>14|TRBV7-6
ASSLAASGYTGELF
>14|TRBV18
ASSPPGLSQRETQY
>11|TRBV28
ASLQGINYGYT
>12|TRBV30
AWGPRGARNEQY
>14|TRBV10-2
ASSESTRGLFYGYT
>12|TRBV19
ASSIDPERTGLF
>13|TRBV11-2
ASSPTGRALYGYT
>12|TRBV11-2
ASSLGGRADTQY
>13|TRBV21-1
ASSKLRLGLYEQY
>14|TRBV7-9
ASSLRRDTANSPLH
>13|TRBV4-2
ASSQGTSFPGELF
>17|TRBV18
ASSPPLRTTKPHNEKLF
>11|TRBV27
ASSSELTGELF
>13|TRBV29-1
SVVGGGRTLNEQF
>11|TRBV7-8
ASSEIRGSPLH
>10|TRBV7-9
ARETGAGELF
>15|TRBV11-3
ASSLVEYQGDDEKLF
>11|TRBV7-9
ASGRTANTEAF
>15|TRBV27
ASSFRGRAVRYNEQF
>13|TRBV6-5
ASSSPGTALYEQY
>12|TRBV11-3
ASSSPGNQETQY
>13|TRBV29-1
SVGFTASSGNTIY
>15|TRBV27
ASRSHAAGGRDYEQY
>11|TRBV19
ASSAGRNYGYT
>10|TRBV6-6
ASRPTSGRWF